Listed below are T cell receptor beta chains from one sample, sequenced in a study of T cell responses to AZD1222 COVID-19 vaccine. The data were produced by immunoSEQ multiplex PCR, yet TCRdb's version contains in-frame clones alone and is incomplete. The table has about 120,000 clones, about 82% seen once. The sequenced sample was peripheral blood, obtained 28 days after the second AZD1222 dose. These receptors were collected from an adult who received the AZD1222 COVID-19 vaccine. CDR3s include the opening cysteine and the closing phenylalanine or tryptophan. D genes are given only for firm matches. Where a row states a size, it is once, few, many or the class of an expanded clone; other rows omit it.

TGTGCCAGTAGTATAGGGACAGGGTCGCTTGAGACCCAGTACTTC	CASSIGTGSLETQYF	.	TRBD1	TRBV19	TRBJ2-5
TGTGCCAGCAGCTCGACTAGCGGGGGTTTTTTGGGGACCCAGTACTTC	CASSSTSGGFLGTQYF	.	TRBD2	TRBV7-9	TRBJ2-5
TGTGCCAGCAGCTTAAGGGGGCGTTGGGAGCAGTTCTTC	CASSLRGRWEQFF	.	TRBD1	TRBV11-3	TRBJ2-1
TGCGCCAGCAGCGCGGGACAGGTGGGCTACTACGAGCAGTACTTC	CASSAGQVGYYEQYF	.	TRBD1	TRBV4-3	TRBJ2-7
TGTGCCAGCGGGAAGGAAGGGGGAATCACTGAAGCTTTCTTT	CASGKEGGITEAFF	.	.	TRBV5-6	TRBJ1-1
TGTGCCAGTAGTGGACAGGGGGTACGACCCGGGACTAGCACCGATACGCAGTATTTT	CASSGQGVRPGTSTDTQYF	.	.	TRBV19	TRBJ2-3
TGTGCCAGCAGCTTAGTCGACTCCTACGAGCAGTACTTC	CASSLVDSYEQYF	.	.	TRBV11-2	TRBJ2-7
TGCAGCGTTCAGTCGCGGGGATTCGGTTCACCCCTCCACTTT	CSVQSRGFGSPLHF	.	.	TRBV29-1	TRBJ1-6
TGTGCCAGTAGTATCCCCCACGCCACAGATACGCAGTATTTT	CASSIPHATDTQYF	.	.	TRBV19	TRBJ2-3
TGCAGCGTTGAAACCGGGACACGGGAAGCTTTCTTT	CSVETGTREAFF	.	.	TRBV29-1	TRBJ1-1
TGTGCCAGCAGACCCGCGTACGGGACCGCGGTCGGGGAGCTGTTTTTT	CASRPAYGTAVGELFF	.	.	TRBV28	TRBJ2-2
TGTGCCAGCAGCCAGCGGAACAATGAGCAGTTCTTC	CASSQRNNEQFF	.	.	TRBV3-1/TRBV3-2	TRBJ2-1
TGCAGCGTTGACAGGGAAAACACCGGGGAGCTGTTTTTT	CSVDRENTGELFF	.	.	TRBV29-1	TRBJ2-2
TGCAGTGCTAGTAACAGGGAGGATCAGCCCCAGCATTTT	CSASNREDQPQHF	.	.	TRBV20-1	TRBJ1-5
TGTGCCAGCAGCCGTGGGGTTCACAAGAACACTGAAGCTTTCTTT	CASSRGVHKNTEAFF	.	.	TRBV7-9	TRBJ1-1
TGTGCCAGCAGCCAATGGACAGGGTTGGGAGATTCACCCCTCCACTTT	CASSQWTGLGDSPLHF	once	TRBD1	TRBV14	TRBJ1-6
TGTGCCAGCACCACCCAGGGCAATGAGCAGTTCTTC	CASTTQGNEQFF	.	.	TRBV7-9	TRBJ2-1
TGTGCCAGCAGTCCGGGTCGTGCTTCACCCCTCCACTTT	CASSPGRASPLHF	.	.	TRBV6-6	TRBJ1-6
TGTGCCTGGAGCCACGGCCAGAAAGATACGCAGTATTTT	CAWSHGQKDTQYF	.	.	TRBV30	TRBJ2-3
TGTGCCAGCAGCGGGACCTCCGGGTACGAGCAGTACTTC	CASSGTSGYEQYF	.	.	TRBV9	TRBJ2-7
TGTGCCTGGGGAAATCAGGGGGCGCTTAGCTACGAGCAGTACTTC	CAWGNQGALSYEQYF	.	TRBD1	TRBV30	TRBJ2-7
TGTGCCAGCAGCTTAGCGTGGGGAACCAATCAGCCCCAGCATTTT	CASSLAWGTNQPQHF	.	.	TRBV7-6	TRBJ1-5